These 22 T cell receptor beta chains were sequenced from one sample in a study of early T cells in non-severe SARS-CoV-2 infection. TCRdb passed the 5' RACE reads through MiXCR, listing each CDR3 protein once. The data show roughly 100,000 distinct CDR3 sequences, approximately 13% seen once. The sequenced sample consisted of whole blood. These TCRs come from an adult who was a healthcare worker with PCR-confirmed SARS-CoV-2 infection or an uninfected control (not recorded which).

This clonotype was picked up a small number of times. This sequence joins TRBV12-3 or TRBV12-4 and TRBJ2-1; D perhaps matches TRBD1 (5 bases). Trimming shortened V by 5 bases and J by 7 bases, and 12 bases separated the two germline ends. The CDR3 totals 13 residues. The CDR3 is CASSQNRWNEQFF. Here the CDR3 DNA reads TGTGCCAGCAGTCAAAACAGGTGGAATGAGCAGTTCTTC.

This clonotype occurred a few times. V and J are TRBV24-1 and TRBJ2-6, with D maybe TRBD1 (6 bases). The V end was cut by 7 bases, the J end by 2 bases, with 26 bases between. The CDR3 runs to 20 residues. CDR1 is KGHDR, CDR2 SFDVKD, per germline. The CDR3 reads CATRLPSARDNRPGANVLTF. DNA for the CDR3: TGTGCCACCAGGCTTCCATCGGCCCGGGACAACCGACCTGGGGCCAACGTCCTGACTTTC.

This clonotype was observed many times. The CDR3 DNA sequence: TGTGCCAGCAGCCGCCCTAAGTCGGGGGAGCTGTTTTTT. Its translation: CASSRPKSGELFF. The J gene is TRBJ2-2, the V gene TRBV6-5, with D unclear. V was shortened by 6 bases and J by 8 bases, with 13 bases between the two germline ends. The CDR3 runs 13 residues. Germline assignment: CDR1 MNHEY and CDR2 SVGAGI.

The table lists this clonotype with many counts. The chain is built from TRBV10-3 and TRBJ2-7, with D perhaps given as TRBD1 or TRBD2 (6 bases each). The V gene's germline CDR1 is ENHRY and CDR2 SYGVKD. The CDR3 runs 14 residues. The V gene lost 6 bases and the J gene lost 3 bases, with 15 bases spanning the gap. CDR3 loop: CAIRSEGGNYEQYF. In nucleotides, the CDR3 is TGTGCCATCAGGTCAGAGGGGGGCAACTACGAGCAGTACTTC.

This sequence joins TRBV7-8 and TRBJ2-7, with 10 positions matching TRBD1. The CDR3 consists of 13 residues. Trimming removed 6 bases from V and 7 bases from J; junction bases left unmatched: 6. CDR1 SGHVS and CDR2 FQNEAQ come from the germline V gene. CDR3 sequence: CASSRDRGGEQYF. The CDR3 DNA is TGTGCCAGCAGTAGGGACAGGGGAGGAGAGCAGTACTTC. The whole variable domain, filled in from reference TRBV7-8 and TRBJ2-7, reads GAGVSQSPRYKVAKRGQDVALRCDPISGHVSLFWYQQALGQGPEFLTYFQNEAQLDKSGLPSDRFFAERPEGSVSTLKIQRTQQEDSAVYLCASSRDRGGEQYFGPGTRLTVT.

In this sample, this clonotype turned up a few times. The chain couples TRBV6-5 to TRBJ1-2; D is unclear. The CDR3 extends over 12 amino acids. V dropped 0 bases and J dropped 7 bases, with 6 bases sitting between them. Germline loops: CDR1 MNHEY, CDR2 SVGAGI. The CDR3 DNA is TGTGCCAGCAGTTACTCGAACAGTGGCTACACCTTC. It yields the protein CASSYSNSGYTF.

The rearrangement uses TRBV18 and TRBJ2-7; D remains ambiguous. V gave up 6 bases and J gave up 1 base, with 13 bases separating them. Germline V gives CDR1 KGHSH, CDR2 LQKENI. CDR3 length: 14 amino acids. The CDR3 DNA sequence: TGTGCCAGCTCCAATCCGGCCGGATCCTACGAGCAGTACTTC. Protein sequence: CASSNPAGSYEQYF.

The chain joins TRBV25-1 to TRBJ2-7, with 9 bases that match TRBD1. This CDR3 is 13 amino acids long. CDR1 and CDR2 (germline): MGHDK, SYGVNS. J gave up 3 bases and V 9 bases, and 6 bases lay outside the gene matches. The CDR3 DNA is TGTGCCAGTACCGGGACAGGGAGCTACGAGCAGTACTTC. Translation: CASTGTGSYEQYF.

The table lists this clonotype with a few counts. The chain couples TRBV11-2 to TRBJ2-3, with TRBD2 identical over 8 bases. V shed 5 bases, J shed 4 bases, and the junction held 8 bases outside the gene matches. CDR3 length: 15 residues. Germline assignment: CDR1 SGHAT and CDR2 FQNNGV. The DNA for the CDR3 is TGTGCCAGCAGCCGGGGGACTAGTGAGGCAGATACGCAGTATTTT. Translated, it gives CASSRGTSEADTQYF.

The chain has TRBV2 and TRBJ2-1; 11 nucleotides match TRBD1. Germline loops: CDR1 SNHLY, CDR2 FYNNEI. Unmatched junction bases numbered 4, after V lost 8 bases and J lost 4 bases. The CDR3 sequence is 14 residues long. The CDR3 is CASRGQGAYNEQFF. The CDR3 bases are TGTGCCAGCCGCGGACAGGGGGCTTACAATGAGCAGTTCTTC.

This clonotype occurred many times. The rearrangement joins TRBV25-1 to TRBJ1-1; D might be TRBD1 (5 bases). Per germline, CDR1 MGHDK and CDR2 SYGVNS. V was cut by 6 bases and J by 1 base, with 18 bases left in between. The CDR3 consists of 16 residues. The CDR3, as DNA: TGTGCCAGCAGCCCTCCAGAGGGACGGACGAACACTGAAGCTTTCTTT. Protein sequence: CASSPPEGRTNTEAFF.

This clonotype came up many times. The V call is TRBV28, the J call TRBJ1-1, with no clear D. Germline V gene sequence: CDR1 MDHEN, CDR2 SYDVKM. The CDR3 totals 16 residues. Trimming pared 1 base from V and 5 bases from J, leaving 17 bases between. Written as DNA, the CDR3 is TGTGCCAGCAGTTTATTTGGTAGGGTCTCGGGGACTGAAGCTTTCTTT. Its protein is CASSLFGRVSGTEAFF.

This clonotype was observed at least ten times. The rearrangement uses TRBV11-2 and TRBJ2-3; D unclear. Germline V gene lookup returns CDR1 SGHAT and CDR2 FQNNGV. V was shortened by 3 bases and J by 3 bases, with 13 bases between the two germline ends. The length of the CDR3 is 15 residues. The CDR3 loop reads CASSFWGVRTDTQYF. CDR3 DNA: TGTGCCAGCAGCTTCTGGGGTGTACGGACAGATACGCAGTATTTT.

To note about this clonotype: The junction shows a germline mismatch at one end, possibly a read error. J is TRBJ2-7 and V is TRBV6-1; D gene ambiguous. This CDR3 spans 14 amino acids. Germline V CDR1 and CDR2: MNHNS, SASEGT. This CDR3 reads CASGEYSSNYEQYF. The CDR3 DNA reads as TGTGCCAGCGGTGAATATAGCAGTAACTACGAGCAGTACTTC.

This chain joins TRBV29-1 and TRBJ1-2; the D gene is possibly TRBD1 (5 bases). V was cut by 5 bases and J by 5 bases, with 21 bases left in between. Germline V gene sequence: CDR1 SQVTM, CDR2 ANQGSEA. The CDR3 has 15 residues. CDR3 DNA sequence: TGCAGCGTTCGTGACAGTATTACTAGTGGTTATGGCTACACCTTC. Its protein product is CSVRDSITSGYGYTF.

This clonotype came up many times. V usage is TRBV28 and J usage is TRBJ2-3; D gene ambiguous. Trimming removed 3 bases at V and 1 base at J, with 11 bases between. This CDR3 has 15 amino acids. Germline loops: CDR1 MDHEN, CDR2 SYDVKM. CDR3 region: CASSFGTWGTDTQYF. For the CDR3, the DNA is TGTGCCAGCAGTTTTGGAACCTGGGGCACAGATACGCAGTATTTT.

The chain joins TRBV28 to TRBJ2-7; the D is unclear. The V end was cut by 8 bases, the J end by 4 bases, with 12 bases between. Per germline, CDR1 MDHEN and CDR2 SYDVKM. The CDR3 totals 12 residues. The CDR3 sequence: CASGPRLYEQYF. CDR3 DNA sequence: TGTGCCAGCGGCCCCCGCCTGTACGAGCAGTACTTC.

This clonotype occurred a few times. A read error may account for a junction end that differs from germline. This sequence joins TRBV7-8 and TRBJ1-1, with D unclear. The CDR3 is 13 amino acids. The germline gives CDR1 SGHVS, CDR2 FQNEAQ. Here the CDR3 DNA reads TGTGCCAGCAGCTTAGGGAAGAACACTGAAGTTTTCTTT. Amino acids: CASSLGKNTEVFF.

This clonotype was found many times. V is TRBV7-9 and J is TRBJ2-5; possible D gene TRBD1, 6 bases. The CDR3 loop spans 15 amino acids. Germline CDR1 is SEHNR and CDR2 is FQNEAQ (reference sequence). Between the trimmed V and J ends, which lost 4 bases and 5 bases, there was a span of 17 bases. This CDR3 is CASSSNDRPRETQYF. The CDR3 DNA sequence: TGTGCCAGCAGCTCGAATGACAGGCCCCGGGAGACCCAGTACTTC.

This chain uses TRBV6-1 with TRBJ1-2; 7 nucleotides agree with TRBD1. This CDR3 spans 13 amino acids. Trimming cost V 5 bases and J 4 bases; bases outside gene matches: 4. The V gene's germline CDR1 is MNHNS and CDR2 SASEGT. CDR3 DNA sequence: TGTGCCAGCAGTACGGGACAGAGCTATGGCTACACCTTC. Encoded protein: CASSTGQSYGYTF.

The chain combines TRBV12-3 or TRBV12-4 with TRBJ2-1; unclear D gene. This CDR3 region has 18 residues. V gave up 3 bases and J gave up 1 base, with 19 bases separating them. In DNA form, the CDR3 reads TGTGCCAGCAGTTTCCGTAAAGGGTTGTGGCAATCCTACAATGAGCAGTTCTTC. It encodes CASSFRKGLWQSYNEQFF.

In its sample, this clonotype was seen many times. CDR3 sequence: CASSLVGTGVSEAFF. As DNA, the CDR3 is TGCGCCAGCAGCTTGGTTGGGACAGGGGTATCTGAAGCTTTCTTT. The V gene is TRBV5-1, the J gene TRBJ1-1; TRBD1 aligns across 10 bases. The V and J ends lost 0 bases and 6 bases, in that order; junction bases with no gene match: 5. The CDR3 is 15 amino acids. Germline V gene data show CDR1 as SGHRS and CDR2 as YFSETQ.